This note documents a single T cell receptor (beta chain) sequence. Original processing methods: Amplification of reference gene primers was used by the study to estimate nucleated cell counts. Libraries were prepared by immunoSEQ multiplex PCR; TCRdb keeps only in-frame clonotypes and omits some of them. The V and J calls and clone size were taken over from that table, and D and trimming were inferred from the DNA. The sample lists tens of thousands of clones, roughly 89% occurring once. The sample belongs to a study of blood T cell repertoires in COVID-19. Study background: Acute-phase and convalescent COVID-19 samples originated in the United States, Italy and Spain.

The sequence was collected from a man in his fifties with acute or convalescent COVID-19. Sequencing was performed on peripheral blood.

For the CDR3, the DNA is TGCGCCAGCAGCTACCGGGACAGGGGCCTCCGACCTGGAAACACCATATATTTT. It translates to CASSYRDRGLRPGNTIYF. The chain combines TRBV5-1 with TRBJ1-3; TRBD1 matches 10 bases. Germline loops: CDR1 SGHRS, CDR2 YFSETQ. Trimming cost V 3 bases and J 2 bases; bases outside gene matches: 11. The CDR3 runs to 18 residues.